Listed here are 29 T cell receptor beta chains from one sample, sequenced in a study of T cells after yellow fever vaccination. TCRdb fed the 5' RACE reads into MiXCR, producing one record per CDR3 protein. Counted here are under 300,000 distinct CDR3 sequences, 6.9% occurring once; the ten biggest clones make up roughly 0.86%. The sample in question was CD4+ T cells sorted from PBMCs, obtained 15 days after the yellow fever booster vaccination. These receptors were obtained from a young man who received the YFV17D yellow fever vaccine.

This clonotype showed up just a few times. The chain links TRBV5-1 to TRBJ2-1; D uncertain. CDR3 length: 13 residues. Germline V gene data show CDR1 as SGHRS and CDR2 as YFSETQ. With 0 bases removed from V and 7 bases from J, the gap between germline ends came to 8 bases. Here the CDR3 DNA reads TGCGCCAGCAGCTTGGCTCATAGGAATGAGCAGTTCTTC. Translation gives CASSLAHRNEQFF.

The chain recombines TRBV5-1 with TRBJ2-5, with D unresolved. The CDR3 has 14 residues. Trimming shortened V by 4 bases and J by 5 bases, and 15 bases separated the two germline ends. CDR1 is SGHRS and CDR2 is YFSETQ in the germline V gene. The CDR3 DNA reads TGCGCCAGCAGCACCGGGCCCGGTGAGGAGACCCAGTACTTC. The encoded protein is CASSTGPGEETQYF.

This clonotype was counted between two and nine times. The rearrangement uses TRBV6-5 and TRBJ1-2, with TRBD1 matching 7 bases. CDR3 size: 15 residues. Trimming cost V 5 bases and J 3 bases; bases outside gene matches: 9. Germline CDR1 is MNHEY and CDR2 is SVGAGI. This CDR3 is CASSPAPGQHYGYTF. DNA of the CDR3: TGTGCCAGCAGTCCAGCCCCGGGACAGCACTATGGCTACACCTTC.

This clonotype was seen repeatedly, ten times or more. This chain connects TRBV20-1 to TRBJ2-7; unclear D gene. Trimming removed 0 bases from V and 2 bases from J, with 14 bases in between. Per the germline V gene, CDR1 is DFQATT and CDR2 is SNEGSKA (reference sequence). The CDR3 covers 15 residues. The chain's CDR3 is CSARDPSRNPYEQYF. Written as DNA, the CDR3 is TGCAGTGCTAGAGATCCCAGCCGCAACCCCTACGAGCAGTACTTC.

This rearrangement joins TRBV7-9 to TRBJ1-1, with D perhaps matching TRBD1 (5 bases). The ends were cut back, 1 base at V and 11 bases at J, with 11 bases in the middle. CDR1 and CDR2 (germline): SEHNR, FQNEAQ (reference sequence). The CDR3 spans 12 residues. This CDR3 reads CASSLDGTVAFF. The CDR3 nucleotides read TGTGCCAGCAGCTTAGACGGGACGGTTGCTTTCTTT.

This clonotype was counted between two and nine times. The chain links TRBV20-1 to TRBJ2-1; 15 nucleotides agree with TRBD2. The CDR3 consists of 14 residues. Germline-derived CDR1 and CDR2 are DFQATT and SNEGSKA (reference sequence). Trimming at V came to 5 bases and at J to 9 bases, leaving 5 bases not matched to a gene. The CDR3 reads CSAPGLAGGGEQFF. CDR3 nucleotide sequence: TGCAGTGCTCCGGGACTAGCGGGAGGAGGTGAGCAGTTCTTC.

This clonotype was picked up many times. The chain carries TRBV12-3 or TRBV12-4 and TRBJ1-5; tentatively, D is TRBD1 (6 bases). Deletions cut 6 bases from V and 4 bases from J, with 10 bases between. CDR3 length: 13 residues. CDR3 DNA: TGTGCCAGCAGACCAGGGGTGAATCAGCCCCAGCATTTT. It yields the protein CASRPGVNQPQHF.

Many counts were recorded for this clonotype. This rearrangement joins TRBV11-2 to TRBJ1-3, with D maybe TRBD1 (6 bases). The CDR3 has 13 residues. The germline CDR1 and CDR2 sequences are SGHAT and FQNNGV. The ends were cut back, 6 bases at V and 2 bases at J, with 8 bases in the middle. This CDR3 is CASRQGTGNTIYF. For the CDR3, the DNA is TGTGCCAGCAGACAGGGCACTGGAAACACCATATATTTT.

This clonotype was seen many times. The V gene is TRBV19, the J gene TRBJ2-4; 11 positions match TRBD1. The CDR3 contains 15 residues. The germline gives CDR1 LNHDA, CDR2 SQIVND (reference sequence). Trimming cost V 5 bases and J 9 bases; bases outside gene matches: 9. The CDR3 sequence: CASSFGQGALGIQYF. The CDR3 nucleotides read TGTGCCAGTAGTTTCGGACAGGGGGCCTTAGGCATTCAGTACTTC. Combining the CDR3 with reference TRBV19 and TRBJ2-4 gives the whole variable domain DGGITQSPKYLFRKEGQNVTLSCEQNLNHDAMYWYRQDPGQGLRLIYYSQIVNDFQKGDIAEGYSVSREKKESFPLTVTSAQKNPTAFYLCASSFGQGALGIQYFGAGTRLSVL.

This clonotype was found many times. V gene TRBV7-9 combines with J gene TRBJ2-2; D is perhaps TRBD1 or TRBD2 (5 bases each). The V end lost 3 bases, the J end lost 4 bases, and 12 bases lay between the germline ends. The CDR3 has 15 amino acids. The germline gives CDR1 SEHNR, CDR2 FQNEAQ (reference sequence). The CDR3 DNA reads as TGTGCCAGCAGCTTTCAGGGAGTTCGCACCGGGGAGCTGTTTTTT. As protein: CASSFQGVRTGELFF.

This clonotype was seen a handful of times. The rearrangement links TRBV10-3 to TRBJ2-2; TRBD1 matches at 7 bases. The CDR3 sequence is 13 residues long. Per the germline V gene, CDR1 is ENHRY and CDR2 is SYGVKD. The V and J ends lost 8 bases and 4 bases, in that order; junction bases with no gene match: 4. The CDR3, as DNA: TGTGCCATCGGGACAGAACCCACCGGGGAGCTGTTTTTT. Translating gives CAIGTEPTGELFF.

The V call is TRBV11-2, the J call TRBJ2-7; D not resolved. Per the germline V gene, CDR1 is SGHAT and CDR2 is FQNNGV. This CDR3 region has 14 residues. V lost 1 base, J lost 2 bases, and 9 bases lay in between. The CDR3 loop reads CASSLVLDAYEQYF. CDR3 bases: TGTGCCAGCAGCTTAGTTCTCGATGCCTACGAGCAGTACTTC. The entire variable domain, with the rest obtained from reference TRBV11-2 and TRBJ2-7, is as follows: EAGVAQSPRYKIIEKRQSVAFWCNPISGHATLYWYQQILGQGPKLLIQFQNNGVVDDSQLPKDRFSAERLKGVDSTLKIQPAKLEDSAVYLCASSLVLDAYEQYFGPGTRLTVT.

A few counts support this clonotype. This sequence joins TRBV18 and TRBJ2-5; no reliable D call. CDR1 is KGHSH, CDR2 LQKENI, per germline. V lost 0 bases and J 5 bases, leaving 4 bases between the germline ends. The CDR3 runs 12 residues. The chain's CDR3 is CASSPPSETQYF. DNA for the CDR3: TGTGCCAGCTCACCACCGTCGGAGACCCAGTACTTC.

This clonotype was observed a few times. J is TRBJ2-1 and V is TRBV6-4; D might be TRBD2 (5 bases). V was cut by 5 bases and J by 9 bases, with 14 bases left in between. Germline V gives CDR1 MRHNA, CDR2 SNTAGT. This CDR3 region has 13 residues. The CDR3 coding sequence is TGTGCCAGCAGTCTTGAGGCTAGCACTGAGCAGTTCTTC. It yields the protein CASSLEASTEQFF.

The chain employs TRBV11-3 and TRBJ2-1, with 7 bases identical to TRBD1. From germline, CDR1 is SGHNT and CDR2 YENEEA. The CDR3 loop spans 14 amino acids. V dropped 3 bases and J dropped 5; count of bases not matched to a gene: 4. The CDR3 DNA sequence: TGTGCCAGCAGCTTGGGGACAGTGGACAATGAGCAGTTCTTC. Its protein is CASSLGTVDNEQFF. Based on the CDR3 plus reference TRBV11-3 and TRBJ2-1, the full variable domain is EAGVVQSPRYKIIEKKQPVAFWCNPISGHNTLYWYLQNLGQGPELLIRYENEEAVDDSQLPKDRFSAERLKGVDSTLKIQPAELGDSAVYLCASSLGTVDNEQFFGPGTRLTVL.

This clonotype was observed a handful of times. CDR3 in amino acids: CASSRDLAGPFF. The CDR3 DNA follows: TGTGCCAGCAGTCGGGACCTCGCTGGGCCGTTCTTC. V usage is TRBV3-1 and J usage is TRBJ2-1; either TRBD1 or TRBD2 may fit D (5 bases each). Trimming took off 6 bases at V and 15 bases at J, with 18 bases between the two ends. The CDR3 has 12 residues. The germline CDR1 and CDR2 sequences are LGHDT and YNNKEL (reference sequence).

This clonotype was observed a handful of times. The CDR3 sequence is CASSTDRDHAGELFF. CDR3 in DNA: TGTGCCAGCAGCACGGACAGGGATCACGCCGGGGAGCTGTTTTTT. J is TRBJ2-2 and V is TRBV21-1; the table's D call, TRBD1, has no DNA check behind it. TRBV21-1 corresponds to a pseudogene. The length of the CDR3 is 15 residues.

This clonotype was found many times. The chain is built from TRBV5-1 and TRBJ2-7, with D possibly matching TRBD2 (5 bases). The CDR3 runs 12 residues. Germline-derived CDR1 and CDR2 are SGHRS and YFSETQ. Trimming cost V 4 bases and J 4 bases, with 9 bases left between them. CDR3 DNA sequence: TGCGCCAGCAGCGATTCGGGGTACGAGCAGTACTTC. Encoded protein: CASSDSGYEQYF. Drawing the rest from reference TRBV5-1 and TRBJ2-7, the complete variable domain is KAGVTQTPRYLIKTRGQQVTLSCSPISGHRSVSWYQQTPGQGLQFLFEYFSETQRNKGNFPGRFSGRQFSNSRSEMNVSTLELGDSALYLCASSDSGYEQYFGPGTRLTVT.

This chain links TRBV29-1 with TRBJ1-5, with 7 bases identical to TRBD1. The CDR3 consists of 12 residues. V lost 3 bases and J lost 12; bases outside the gene matches: 8. Germline loops: CDR1 SQVTM, CDR2 ANQGSEA. The CDR3 loop is CSVETGSANQHF. Written as DNA, the CDR3 is TGCAGCGTTGAGACAGGGTCGGCAAACCAGCATTTT.

Points on this clonotype: One end of the junction fails to match germline, which may point to a read error. The chain's CDR3 is CSGASGNSYEHYF. The CDR3 DNA is TGCAGCGGTGCATCCGGTAACTCCTACGAGCATTACTTC. V gene TRBV29-1 combines with J gene TRBJ2-7; D gene unclear. Germline V lookup: CDR1 SQVTM, CDR2 ANQGSEA. The CDR3 is 13 amino acids.

This clonotype has ten or more counts. The rearrangement uses TRBV7-3 and TRBJ2-1, with 7 bases fitting TRBD2. V trimming: 1 base; J trimming: 5 bases; junction bases outside the gene matches: 8. Germline CDR1 and CDR2: SGHTA and FQGTGA. CDR3 size: 16 residues. CDR3 protein: CASSLNPGTINNEQFF. CDR3 DNA: TGTGCCAGCAGCTTAAACCCCGGGACTATCAACAATGAGCAGTTCTTC.

This clonotype was recorded at least ten times. The chain recombines TRBV20-1 with TRBJ2-5, with 13 bases fitting TRBD2. J gave up 5 bases and V 4 bases, and 7 bases lay outside the gene matches. CDR1 and CDR2 from the germline V gene are DFQATT and SNEGSKA (reference sequence). The CDR3 covers 15 residues. The CDR3 loop is CSAIRTSGSIETQYF. Written as DNA, the CDR3 is TGCAGTGCTATCCGGACTAGCGGGAGCATTGAGACCCAGTACTTC.

In this sample, this clonotype turned up a few times. The chain employs TRBV5-1 and TRBJ2-5, with D possibly called TRBD1 or TRBD2 (5 bases each). The CDR3 loop spans 16 amino acids. Germline V gene sequence: CDR1 SGHRS, CDR2 YFSETQ. With 1 base removed from V and 9 bases from J, the gap between germline ends came to 22 bases. CDR3 amino acids: CASSLWGRGSTKAQYF. The DNA for the CDR3 is TGCGCCAGCAGCTTGTGGGGACGCGGCTCTACCAAGGCCCAGTACTTC.

The chain employs TRBV6-1 and TRBJ2-3, with TRBD2 matching 9 bases. Germline V lookup: CDR1 MNHNS, CDR2 SASEGT. J gave up 2 bases and V 7 bases, and 7 bases lay outside the gene matches. The CDR3 totals 15 residues. The DNA of the CDR3 is TGTGCCAGCACCCTGACTAGCGGATACACAGATACGCAGTATTTT. Its protein is CASTLTSGYTDTQYF.

This clonotype came up a few times. V gene TRBV6-6 combines with J gene TRBJ1-6; D is ambiguous. Trimming shortened V by 7 bases and J by 7 bases, and 5 bases separated the two germline ends. The length of the CDR3 is 11 residues. Germline V gene sequence: CDR1 MNHNY, CDR2 SVGAGI (reference sequence). The CDR3 DNA follows: TGTGCCAGCAACGGGAATTCACCCCTCCACTTT. This translates into CASNGNSPLHF.

This clonotype was counted many times. The J gene is TRBJ2-2, the V gene TRBV5-1; 7 nucleotides agree with TRBD2. The CDR3 runs to 15 residues. Unmatched junction bases numbered 8, after V lost 3 bases and J lost 6 bases. CDR1 and CDR2 (germline): SGHRS, YFSETQ. CDR3 residues: CASSSEGGSAGELFF. CDR3 nucleotide sequence: TGCGCCAGCAGCTCTGAGGGCGGGAGTGCCGGGGAGCTGTTTTTT. Drawing the rest from reference TRBV5-1 and TRBJ2-2, the complete variable domain is KAGVTQTPRYLIKTRGQQVTLSCSPISGHRSVSWYQQTPGQGLQFLFEYFSETQRNKGNFPGRFSGRQFSNSRSEMNVSTLELGDSALYLCASSSEGGSAGELFFGEGSRLTVL.

This clonotype showed up just a few times. V gene TRBV12-3 or TRBV12-4 combines with J gene TRBJ1-5; no clear D. This CDR3 spans 14 amino acids. Trimming shortened V by 5 bases and J by 0 bases, and 8 bases separated the two germline ends. The CDR3 coding sequence is TGTGCCAGCAGTACAGCTTATAGCAATCAGCCCCAGCATTTT. Protein: CASSTAYSNQPQHF.

This clonotype has just one count. Just one base apart from a much larger clone, this may be a read error. The chain carries TRBV20-1 and TRBJ2-3, with 10 bases that match TRBD1. With V trimmed by 4 bases and J by 8 bases, 6 bases remained unmatched. Germline values: CDR1 DFQATT, CDR2 SNEGSKA (reference sequence). The CDR3 has 13 amino acids. The CDR3 here is CSAMRQGASTQYF. CDR3 DNA: TGCAGTGCTATGCGACAGGGGGCAAGTACGCAGTATTTT.

The table lists this clonotype with a few counts. The rearrangement uses TRBV7-9 and TRBJ2-5, with D perhaps assigned TRBD1 or TRBD2 (5 bases each). V dropped 2 bases and J dropped 2 bases, with 15 bases sitting between them. The CDR3 is 16 residues long. The germline gives CDR1 SEHNR, CDR2 FQNEAQ (reference sequence). CDR3 loop: CASSLPEGRLQETQYF. The DNA of the CDR3 is TGTGCCAGCAGCTTACCCGAGGGGCGGTTGCAAGAGACCCAGTACTTC.